This entry features one TCR beta chain sequence. As originally analysed: Using reference gene primer amplification, nucleated cell counts were estimated. The protocol was immunoSEQ multiplex PCR, while the TCRdb copy is restricted to in-frame clones and leaves out a portion. V, J and clone size derive from that table, while D and trimming were established from the DNA sequence. In the table there are about 320,000 clones, around 83% of which are singletons. V lost 4 bases, J lost 4 bases, and 5 bases stayed unmatched. The germline gives CDR1 SNHLY, CDR2 FYNNEI. CDR3 length: 14 amino acids. This sample is drawn from a study of blood T cell repertoires in COVID-19.

This TCR derives from a woman in her 50s with acute or convalescent COVID-19. The rearrangement joins TRBV2 to TRBJ2-5; 8 bases match TRBD1. The sample consisted of peripheral blood. The CDR3 sequence is CASSGKDRGETQYF. CDR3 DNA sequence: TGTGCCAGCAGTGGAAAAGACAGGGGAGAGACCCAGTACTTC.